This entry lists 6 T cell receptor beta chains sequenced from one sample in a study of blood T cell repertoires in COVID-19 (dated by TCRdb to between 2020 and 2021). Library prep was done by the immunoSEQ multiplex PCR assay. TCRdb took over this immuneACCESS table, retaining in-frame rearrangements with V and J assigned. Such tables are incomplete; in checked studies, under half of the missing clones stem from an unresolved V gene, and the remainder is unexplained. The sample records 100,000 to 150,000 clones, around 83% of which are singletons. The ten biggest clones cover 5.5% to 6.5% of the sample. The sample comprised peripheral blood. These receptors came from a man older than 75 with active or convalescent COVID-19.

V gene TRBV9 combines with J gene TRBJ1-4, with TRBD1 matching over 7 bases. This CDR3 is built from 14 residues. V shed 2 bases, J shed 5 bases, and the junction held 3 bases outside the gene matches. From germline, CDR1 is SGDLS and CDR2 YYNGEE. Here the CDR3 reads CASSVWDSNEKLFF. CDR3 nucleotides: TGTGCCAGCAGCGTTTGGGACAGCAATGAAAAACTGTTTTTT. The full variable domain, its missing parts supplied by reference TRBV9 and TRBJ1-4, is DSGVTQTPKHLITATGQRVTLRCSPRSGDLSVYWYQQSLDQGLQFLIQYYNGEERAKGNILERFSAQQFPDLHSELNLSSLELGDSALYFCASSVWDSNEKLFFGSGTQLSVL.

The CDR3: CASSFLGGGFSYEQYF. DNA for the CDR3: TGTGCCAGCAGTTTTCTCGGCGGGGGGTTCTCCTACGAGCAGTACTTC. The chain recombines TRBV28 with TRBJ2-7; 8 positions match TRBD2. Per germline, CDR1 MDHEN and CDR2 SYDVKM. V was clipped by 3 bases and J by 0 bases; unmatched bases: 7. This CDR3 is 16 amino acids long.

The chain couples TRBV3-1 (or the pseudogene TRBV3-2) to TRBJ2-2; possibly TRBD1 for D (6 bases). V gave up 4 bases and J gave up 6 bases, with 9 bases separating them. The CDR3 has 13 residues. Germline V gene lookup returns CDR1 LGHDT and CDR2 YNNKEL (reference sequence). This CDR3 reads CASSRRTAGELFF. The DNA for the CDR3 is TGTGCCAGCAGCCGCCGGACAGCCGGGGAGCTGTTTTTT.

CDR3 DNA: TGTGCCACCAGTGATTCCCACAGTTACAACTACGAGCAGTACTTC. This gives the protein CATSDSHSYNYEQYF. V usage is TRBV24-1 and J usage is TRBJ2-7, with unresolved D. CDR1 KGHDR and CDR2 SFDVKD come from the germline V gene. Trimming took off 2 bases at V and 3 bases at J, with 13 bases between the two ends. This CDR3 comprises 15 residues.

The rearrangement uses TRBV6-1 and TRBJ1-5; the match to TRBD1 covers 8 bases. The CDR3 is 15 amino acids. V dropped 1 base and J dropped 7; count of bases not matched to a gene: 6. CDR1 and CDR2 from the germline V gene are MNHNS and SASEGT. CDR3 in DNA: TGTGCCAGCAGTGAAGACCAGGGGGCTTGGCAGCCCCAGCATTTT. Its protein product is CASSEDQGAWQPQHF.

V usage is TRBV5-6 and J usage is TRBJ2-1, with 7 nucleotides matching TRBD2. Trimming removed 2 bases from V and 2 bases from J; junction bases left unmatched: 7. The CDR3 runs to 16 residues. The V gene's germline CDR1 is SGHDT and CDR2 YYEEEE. CDR3 sequence: CASSFFGGKAYNEQFF. The DNA for the CDR3 is TGTGCCAGCAGCTTTTTCGGGGGGAAGGCCTACAATGAGCAGTTCTTC.